This T cell receptor (beta chain) is drawn from a study of blood T cell repertoires in COVID-19. As for the study in general: Samples of COVID-19 (acute and convalescent) were obtained from the United States, Italy and Spain.

Germline assignment: CDR1 DFQATT and CDR2 SNEGSKA (reference sequence). The CDR3 length is 11 residues. The V end was cut by 5 bases, the J end by 3 bases, with 8 bases between. TCRdb's copy holds only in-frame clones and misses some; the assay was immunoSEQ multiplex PCR. The repertoire has around 57,000 clones, roughly 87% of them found once; the top ten carry 22%. While infection was still active, Seattle patients were enrolled and then followed longitudinally. The rearrangement links TRBV20-1 to TRBJ2-7, with D uncertain. Input material: peripheral blood. This TCR was sampled from a woman aged 80 or over with COVID-19, enrolled during active disease. CDR3 in amino acids: CSAEKNYEQYF. CDR3 DNA sequence: TGCAGTGCTGAGAAAAACTACGAGCAGTACTTC.